Listed here is a single T cell receptor (beta chain). The antigen is not known. These data originate in a study of CD8+ T cells in alopecia areata. Study findings and constraints: Greater clonality was observed in lesional scalp samples, especially alopecia totalis/universalis, versus normal scalp.

Per the germline V gene, CDR1 is GTSNPN and CDR2 is SVGIG (reference sequence). CDR3 length: 13 residues. The V end was cut by 0 bases, the J end by 3 bases, with 8 bases between. Isolated RNA was reverse transcribed into cDNA used as the sequencing template. The method was immunoSEQ multiplex PCR; TCRdb's version includes in-frame clones alone and lacks a portion of them. Of about 97,000 clones in the sample, approximately 42% were seen once. The TCR originated in a human donor with alopecia areata. V is TRBV30 and J is TRBJ1-1; D perhaps matches TRBD1 (5 bases). Sequencing was carried out using CD4+ T cells sorted from blood. CDR3 amino acids: CAWSVGAYTEAFF. In nucleotides, the CDR3 is TGTGCCTGGAGTGTAGGGGCTTACACTGAAGCTTTCTTT.